Below are 14 T cell receptor beta chains sequenced from a single sample in a study of blood T cell repertoires in COVID-19. The repertoire was sequenced with immunoSEQ multiplex PCR; TCRdb's copy has only in-frame clones and lacks some. The sample has a few hundred thousand clones; nearly 90% are singletons. Sequenced input: PBMCs or T cells enriched from blood (not recorded which). These receptors all come from a young man who had been exposed to COVID-19.

This sequence joins TRBV5-4 and TRBJ2-3; D possibly corresponds to TRBD2 (6 bases). The CDR3 totals 16 residues. The germline CDR1 and CDR2 sequences are SGHNT and YYREEE (reference sequence). Trimming cost V 4 bases and J 1 base, with 16 bases left between them. The CDR3 loop is CASSLFAGPGTDTQYF. The DNA for the CDR3 is TGTGCCAGCAGCCTTTTCGCGGGGCCGGGCACAGATACGCAGTATTTT.

The chain combines TRBV4-3 with TRBJ2-1, with TRBD2 matching over 8 bases. Per germline, CDR1 LGHNA and CDR2 YSLEER. There are 17 residues in the CDR3. Trimming removed 1 base from V and 5 bases from J; junction bases left unmatched: 10. The CDR3 spells CASSQGVVWTSNNEQFF. The CDR3 DNA sequence: TGCGCCAGCAGCCAAGGTGTAGTATGGACTAGCAACAATGAGCAGTTCTTC.

The J gene is TRBJ2-5, the V gene TRBV5-1; a weak D match, TRBD2 (6 bases). CDR1 and CDR2 from the germline V gene are SGHRS and YFSETQ. The CDR3 runs 15 residues. The V end lost 0 bases, the J end lost 5 bases, and 14 bases lay between the germline ends. CDR3 in DNA: TGCGCCAGCAGCTTGGAAAAACAGGCGGGGGAGACCCAGTACTTC. As protein: CASSLEKQAGETQYF.

CDR3: CAISLTGDGEAFF. The CDR3 DNA reads as TGTGCCATCAGCTTGACAGGGGACGGTGAAGCTTTCTTT. J is TRBJ1-1 and V is TRBV10-3; 8 bases match TRBD1. Germline CDR1 and CDR2: ENHRY and SYGVKD. This CDR3 is 13 amino acids long. With 6 bases clipped from V and 7 bases from J, the junction kept 7 bases outside the gene matches.

The DNA for the CDR3 is TGTGCCAGCAGCCACGGGACTAGGGGACAAGAGACCCAGTACTTC. Its translation: CASSHGTRGQETQYF. J is TRBJ2-5 and V is TRBV3-1 (or the pseudogene TRBV3-2), with 8 bases aligning to TRBD2. Looked up from germline, CDR1 is LGHDT and CDR2 is YNNKEL (reference sequence). This CDR3 is built from 15 residues. With 3 bases clipped from V and 2 bases from J, the junction kept 5 bases outside the gene matches.

This chain connects TRBV6-2 or TRBV6-3 to TRBJ2-7; TRBD1 aligns across 7 bases. This CDR3 contains 14 residues. The V gene's germline CDR1 is MNHEY and CDR2 SVGEGT. After removal of 2 bases from V and 3 bases from J, the junction contained 4 bases not matched to a gene. The CDR3 region has the DNA TGTGCCAGCAGTTACGTGGGACAGAGCTACGAGCAGTACTTC. Its translation is CASSYVGQSYEQYF.

The rearrangement links TRBV19 to TRBJ1-4; 7 nucleotides agree with TRBD1. The CDR3 is made up of 17 amino acids. Trimming removed 5 bases from V and 0 bases from J; junction bases left unmatched: 9. Per germline, CDR1 LNHDA and CDR2 SQIVND (reference sequence). The DNA of the CDR3 is TGTGCCAGTAGTGACAGGGCCAATCCGGCAACTAATGAAAAACTGTTTTTT. Encoded protein: CASSDRANPATNEKLFF.

The CDR3 nucleotides read TGCGCCAGCAGCCAAGGAGGGGAGACCCAGTACTTC. Its translation is CASSQGGETQYF. V and J are TRBV4-3 and TRBJ2-5, with D perhaps TRBD2 (5 bases). Germline lookup yields CDR1 LGHNA and CDR2 YSLEER. The CDR3 extends over 12 amino acids. V was cut by 1 base and J by 5 bases, with 5 bases left in between.

This chain uses TRBV3-1 (or the pseudogene TRBV3-2) with TRBJ1-4; a weak D match, TRBD1 (5 bases). The CDR3 totals 16 residues. CDR1 is LGHDT, CDR2 YNNKEL, per germline (reference sequence). With 3 bases removed from V and 8 bases from J, the gap between germline ends came to 19 bases. DNA for the CDR3: TGTGCCAGCAGCCAGAATCAGGGAAACGCGCGGGAAAAACTGTTTTTT. Protein: CASSQNQGNAREKLFF.

The genes are TRBV9 and TRBJ2-3; 8 bases agree with TRBD2. J was trimmed by 7 bases and V by 0 bases; bases with no gene match: 4. This CDR3 comprises 14 residues. CDR1 and CDR2 from the germline V gene are SGDLS and YYNGEE. DNA for the CDR3: TGTGCCAGCAGCGTAGACGGGGGGGCGTATACGCAGTATTTT. Translation: CASSVDGGAYTQYF.

The chain has TRBV19 and TRBJ2-6; D perhaps matches TRBD2 (5 bases). This CDR3 has 16 residues. The V gene's germline CDR1 is LNHDA and CDR2 SQIVND (reference sequence). V lost 2 bases and J 0 bases, leaving 8 bases between the germline ends. The CDR3 DNA follows: TGTGCCAGTAGTATAATGGGGAGCTCTGGGGCCAACGTCCTGACTTTC. This encodes CASSIMGSSGANVLTF.

The chain recombines TRBV5-1 with TRBJ2-3; 13 nucleotides match TRBD2. J lost 1 base, V lost 5 bases, and 4 bases had no gene match. The CDR3 sequence is 16 residues long. CDR1 is SGHRS, CDR2 YFSETQ, per germline. CDR3 DNA sequence: TGCGCCAGCAGTTCAGGACTAGCGGGGGGCACAGATACGCAGTATTTT. It yields the protein CASSSGLAGGTDTQYF. The entire variable domain, with the rest obtained from reference TRBV5-1 and TRBJ2-3, is as follows: KAGVTQTPRYLIKTRGQQVTLSCSPISGHRSVSWYQQTPGQGLQFLFEYFSETQRNKGNFPGRFSGRQFSNSRSEMNVSTLELGDSALYLCASSSGLAGGTDTQYFGPGTRLTVL.

The chain recombines TRBV20-1 with TRBJ2-7, with D perhaps TRBD1 (5 bases). From germline, CDR1 is DFQATT and CDR2 SNEGSKA (reference sequence). V was shortened by 3 bases and J by 4 bases, with 13 bases between the two germline ends. The CDR3 is 13 amino acids. The CDR3 is CSASRGLTYEQYF. The CDR3 DNA follows: TGCAGTGCTAGTAGGGGCTTAACGTACGAGCAGTACTTC.

The chain couples TRBV6-1 to TRBJ2-2; TRBD2 is a possible D gene (5 bases). Germline CDR1 and CDR2: MNHNS and SASEGT. Trimming pared 2 bases from V and 7 bases from J, leaving 11 bases between. CDR3 length: 14 residues. Written as DNA, the CDR3 is TGTGCCAGCAGTGAACTGGGAGCCGGCGGGGAGCTGTTTTTT. It translates to CASSELGAGGELFF.